A selection of T cell receptor beta chains follows, all from one sample in a study of T cells after somatic rescue of genetic block. Data came from immunoSEQ multiplex PCR; TCRdb stores just in-frame clones and leaves some out. The table records about 72,000 clones, roughly 93% of them present only once. The sample was peripheral blood mononuclear cells (PBMCs). The receptors were sampled from a young man. CDR3s include the opening cysteine and the closing phenylalanine or tryptophan. Fields, in order: V gene, D gene, CDR3 length, J gene, clone size, CDR3 DNA, CDR3 protein. The D gene is left open where the match is weak. Clone size appears in some rows only: once, few, many, or a class for an expanded clone.

>TRBV7-9|NA|14|TRBJ2-7|NA
TGTGCCAGCAGCTTAGGGGGGTCCCTCGGCGAGCAGTACTTC
CASSLGGSLGEQYF
>TRBV7-9|TRBD2|14|TRBJ2-5|once
TGTGCCAGCAGCCCTATAGCGGGACAAGAGACCCAGTACTTC
CASSPIAGQETQYF
>TRBV4-1|TRBD2|15|TRBJ2-2|NA
TGCGCCAGCAGCCAACCCACGGGGGAGGGCGGGGAGCTGTTTTTT
CASSQPTGEGGELFF
>TRBV18|NA|14|TRBJ1-5|NA
TGTGCCAGCTCACCTCAATCCGACAATCAGCCCCAGCATTTT
CASSPQSDNQPQHF
>TRBV10-2|TRBD1|15|TRBJ1-2|NA
TGCGCCAGCAGTGATTCCGAAGGGGGCCGGTATGGCTACACCTTC
CASSDSEGGRYGYTF
>TRBV4-1|NA|14|TRBJ1-1|NA
TGCGCCAGCAGCCAAGGTGGGATGAACACTGAAGCTTTCTTT
CASSQGGMNTEAFF
>TRBV7-2|NA|15|TRBJ1-2|NA
TGTGCCAGCAGCTTAGCTCTACGGGTGGGGAGTGGCTACACCTTC
CASSLALRVGSGYTF
>TRBV7-6|NA|15|TRBJ2-1|once
TGTGCCAGCAGCCGGGCTCTAGAATCCTACAATGAGCAGTTCTTC
CASSRALESYNEQFF
>TRBV6-1|TRBD2|15|TRBJ2-1|NA
TGTGCCAGCAGTGAAGCCGGGACTAGCGGGAGGTTGCAGTTCTTC
CASSEAGTSGRLQFF
>TRBV7-9|NA|14|TRBJ2-3|NA
TGTGCCAGCAGCACAAGTCTGAGCACAGATACGCAGTATTTT
CASSTSLSTDTQYF
>TRBV9|TRBD1|13|TRBJ2-5|NA
TGTGCCAGCAGCGCCTGGACAGGGGAGACCCAGTACTTC
CASSAWTGETQYF
>TRBV12-5|TRBD2|15|TRBJ2-5|NA
TGTGCTAGTGGTTTGGGCGAGCGGGAGGGAGAGACCCAGTACTTC
CASGLGEREGETQYF
>TRBV9|NA|15|TRBJ2-1|NA
TGTGCCAGCAGCACCGGGGGAGCCCCGGGCAATGAGCAGTTCTTC
CASSTGGAPGNEQFF
>TRBV27|NA|16|TRBJ2-2|NA
TGTGCCAGCAGTAGCATCCAGGGGAGGTCCACCGGGGAGCTGTTTTTT
CASSSIQGRSTGELFF